This paragraph reports one T cell receptor beta chain. The target of this receptor is not known. Base qualities are missing; no much larger clone stands one base away. The source of the sample is a study of pediatric ulcerative colitis (dated by TCRdb to about 2019). Background on the whole study: Of the ulcerative colitis patients, seven had pancolitis and two had left-sided colitis, and histology in every patient was consistent with ulcerative colitis. From about ten newly diagnosed, treatment-naive pediatric ulcerative colitis patients and four non-IBD control children, paired blood and rectal samples were collected. The Pediatric Ulcerative Colitis Activity Index classified a couple of patients as having mild disease, four as having moderate disease and three as having acute severe colitis. Overall results and qualifications from the work: Clonal overlap between a subject's own blood and rectum was significantly greater in ulcerative colitis patients than in controls, which suggests more T cell trafficking to inflamed tissue. Blood-derived T cells may have been included in rectal pinch biopsies, especially in patients with overt colitis. For technical reasons, blood samples from two patients gave substantially fewer templates, and these samples were excluded from the blood-rectal overlap analysis. Rectal repertoire features separated controls, mild-moderate and acute severe colitis patients; acute severe colitis showed reduced rectal diversity due to clonal expansions. A couple of rectal CDR3 clonotypes were detected in all ulcerative colitis patients and were not detected in any of the controls. Because the repertoires came from total lymphocyte DNA, rare subsets such as regulatory T cells may have patterns that are not reflected. With only a few individuals, the healthy control group was small.

V and J lose 3 bases and 2 bases, and a span of 11 bases separates them. There are 14 amino acids in the CDR3, from cysteine to phenylalanine inclusive. The DNA shown is the 42-base CDR3, in frame from base 1. Via the germline V gene, CDR1 is KGHSH and CDR2 LQKENI. Through the immunoSEQ TRB Survey service, multiplex V and J primers were used to amplify rearranged CDR3 beta regions from genomic DNA. To keep sequencing depth the same across samples, survey-level depth of up to 500,000 reads per sample was applied. Libraries were purified and pooled, and sequencing was performed on Illumina technology. The original methods were these. immunoSEQ online tools were used for productive clonality, sample overlap, pairwise scatters, CDR3 beta length, V/D/J gene usage and productiveness. Calculated diversity was defined as the number of unique rearrangements divided by total templates times 100, and Shannon and Simpson indices were additionally computed. Principal component analysis used the R prcomp function and ggbiplot package on Z-score normalized data. Morisita's index was used to quantify blood-rectal clonal overlap within each subject. TCRdb re-hosts the immuneACCESS table, in-frame sequences only. Its copies lack some clones; in the studies checked, an unresolved V gene accounts for under half of them, and the cause for the rest is not known. V and J calls and clone size follow that table, whereas D and trimming were derived from the DNA. The sample table records about 34,000 clones; about 81% of these occur just once. The top ten hold 8% to 9.5% of the sample.

During colonoscopy, one to two pinch biopsies were obtained from the rectum for research purposes. Before the diagnostic colonoscopy, none of the ulcerative colitis patients had been given any immunosuppressive medication. Before DNA was isolated, the rectal biopsies underwent proteinase K digestion. The Wizard kit (Promega) was used to extract genomic DNA from blood and intestinal samples. The rearranged chain carries TRBV18 and TRBJ2-7; TRBD2 is a weak D gene call, 6 bases matching. Sequencing was done on a sample of gut tissue. This receptor was taken from a boy aged 5-17 years with severe ulcerative colitis. Here the CDR3 is given as CASSPPGLPYEQYF. The DNA reads as follows: TGTGCCAGCTCACCCCCGGGACTTCCCTACGAGCAGTACTTC.